This T cell receptor beta chain stems from a study of blood T cell repertoires in COVID-19. Study as a whole: The origin of the acute and convalescent COVID-19 samples was the United States, Italy and Spain. PBMCs, B-cell-depleted T cells, or T cells were the source of the cDNA or gDNA that made up the material.

With V trimmed by 1 base and J by 7 bases, 6 bases remained unmatched. CDR3 length: 16 residues. CDR1 is MNHEY, CDR2 SVGAGI, per germline. How the authors handled the data: Reference gene primer amplification in the assay estimated nucleated cell counts. Assay used: immunoSEQ multiplex PCR; TCRdb lists only in-frame clones, some missing. V, J and clone size are taken as reported in that table, and D and trimming were inferred from the DNA itself. The table includes approximately 230,000 clones, about 86% detected once. The TCR sequence derives from a man older than 75 with acute or convalescent COVID-19. The V gene is TRBV6-5, the J gene TRBJ2-7; 14 bases match TRBD2. Sequencing was done on a sample of peripheral blood. CDR3 nucleotide sequence: TGTGCCAGCAGTTACTTCCGACTAGCGGGGGGGCGTGAGCAGTACTTC. It is translated as CASSYFRLAGGREQYF.